The present entry profiles one TCR beta chain with its context. The data derive from a study of blood T cell repertoires in COVID-19. Study summary: Samples taken during acute and convalescent COVID-19 were collected in the United States, Italy and Spain. Sources were T cells, B-cell-depleted T cells, or PBMCs; the material itself was cDNA or gDNA.

In the original processing: It was from reference gene primer amplification that nucleated cell counts were estimated. Sequencing used immunoSEQ multiplex PCR; TCRdb keeps in-frame clones, though not all of them. The DNA was the basis for D and trimming; V, J and clone size are from that table. In the table there are 390,000 or so clones, around 89% of which are singletons. Germline V lookup: CDR1 KGHSH, CDR2 LQKENI. Deletions cut 1 base from V and 5 bases from J, with 8 bases between. CDR3 length: 14 amino acids. Participant-given clinical history determined each cohort assignment. The chain combines TRBV18 with TRBJ2-2; maybe TRBD1 (5 bases). The sequence was collected from a man younger than 30 who had recovered from COVID-19. The source material was PBMCs or T cells enriched from blood (not recorded which). This CDR3 reads CASSPLKGTGELFF. CDR3 bases: TGTGCCAGCTCACCACTCAAGGGGACCGGGGAGCTGTTTTTT. Full variable domain (missing parts from reference TRBV18 and TRBJ2-2): NAGVMQNPRHLVRRRGQEARLRCSPMKGHSHVYWYRQLPEEGLKFMVYLQKENIIDESGMPKERFSAEFPKEGPSILRIQQVVRGDSAAYFCASSPLKGTGELFFGEGSRLTVL.